This T cell receptor beta chain was captured in a study of T-cell memory formation after mild COVID-19. Across the whole study: TCR clusters were mostly confined to one donor each.

This clonotype appeared many times. In TCRdb, the 5' RACE reads were re-called with MiXCR into one record per CDR3 protein. The sample consists of 220,000 or so distinct CDR3 sequences, over 7.5% of them appearing once. This clonotype was obtained from a man between 18 and 29 years old who had mild COVID-19 (a few samples of this study predate the infection). Cell type and time point are not known. Sequencing input: PBMCs or a T cell subset sorted from them (not recorded which).

CDR3 bases: TGTGCCAGCAGGTTCCGACAGGCCCGCCAAGAGACCCAGTACTTC. This encodes CASRFRQARQETQYF. The gene calls are TRBV12-3 or TRBV12-4 and TRBJ2-5, with D perhaps TRBD1 (6 bases). Trimming removed 6 bases from V and 1 base from J, with 15 bases in between. The CDR3 covers 15 residues.